Each of the 18 T cell receptor beta chains below was sequenced from the same sample in a study of breast tumors, draining lymph nodes, adjacent tissues. Breast cancer patients provided tissue from their axillary draining lymph nodes. In TCRdb, the multiplex PCR reads were re-called with MiXCR into one record per CDR3 protein. The sample carries roughly 110,000 distinct CDR3 sequences, 30% recorded once. The sample consisted of axillary lymph node tissue. These receptors all stem from a female donor with breast cancer. Some clones in this sample may be carry-over from other donors' samples.

This rearrangement joins TRBV7-3 to TRBJ2-5; possible D gene TRBD2, 6 bases. From germline, CDR1 is SGHTA and CDR2 FQGTGA. CDR3 length: 20 residues. Trimming removed 6 bases at V and 5 bases at J, with 34 bases between. The CDR3 here is CASRSAVLQSNTGSGETQYF. DNA of the CDR3: TGTGCCAGCAGGTCCGCGGTGTTGCAGTCGAACACCGGGAGCGGCGAGACCCAGTACTTC.

This clonotype was picked up a small number of times. A clone one base away is much larger, so this may be a read error. The chain couples TRBV9 to TRBJ2-7; D may be TRBD2 (6 bases). Germline V CDR1 and CDR2: SGDLS, YYNGEE. The germline V and J ends were trimmed by 3 bases and 3 bases, with 19 bases remaining between them. CDR3 length equals 16 residues. The CDR3 loop is CASSAESWEAGYEQYF. Here the CDR3 DNA reads TGTGCCAGCAGCGCAGAATCTTGGGAGGCTGGCTACGAGCAGTACTTC.

Many counts were recorded for this clonotype. The CDR3, as DNA: TGCAGTGCTAACGGGGGGCGCGTAGAGCAGTTCTTC. Translating gives CSANGGRVEQFF. The chain joins TRBV20-1 to TRBJ2-1, with D perhaps matching TRBD2 (7 bases). CDR3 size: 12 residues. V was trimmed by 4 bases and J by 10 bases, leaving 14 bases between them. Germline V gene data show CDR1 as DFQATT and CDR2 as SNEGSKA (reference sequence).

This clonotype has ten or more counts. This chain uses TRBV6-1 with TRBJ2-5, with D perhaps matching TRBD1 (5 bases). Germline-derived CDR1 and CDR2 are MNHNS and SASEGT. The CDR3 runs 14 residues. The V end lost 4 bases, the J end lost 4 bases, and 13 bases lay between the germline ends. The CDR3 nucleotides are TGTGCCAGCAGTGCTCAGGGTTCGGGAGAGACCCAGTACTTC. Translation gives CASSAQGSGETQYF.

This clonotype was seen repeatedly, ten times or more. This rearrangement joins TRBV20-1 to TRBJ2-5; maybe TRBD2 (5 bases). V lost 1 base and J 2 bases, leaving 11 bases between the germline ends. This CDR3 comprises 14 residues. Germline V gene sequence: CDR1 DFQATT, CDR2 SNEGSKA (reference sequence). CDR3 amino acids: CSARGNPGQETQYF. For the CDR3, the DNA is TGCAGTGCTAGAGGTAACCCGGGGCAAGAGACCCAGTACTTC.

This chain connects TRBV5-4 to TRBJ2-3; 14 bases match TRBD2. Germline CDR1 reads SGHNT; CDR2 reads YYREEE (reference sequence). J gave up 0 bases and V 7 bases, and 13 bases lay outside the gene matches. The CDR3 is 19 amino acids. CDR3 in amino acids: CASYSRGLAGVTSTDTQYF. In DNA, the CDR3 is TGTGCCAGCTATAGCCGGGGACTAGCGGGGGTTACTAGCACAGATACGCAGTATTTT.

This clonotype was counted many times. The chain recombines TRBV5-8 with TRBJ2-3; D is perhaps TRBD2 (6 bases). CDR1 and CDR2 (germline): SGHTS, YDEGEE. This CDR3 is built from 16 residues. Trimming stripped 4 bases from V and 1 base from J, with 16 bases between. The CDR3 protein is CASSQILRGGTDTQYF. The CDR3 nucleotides read TGTGCCAGCAGCCAAATTTTGCGGGGAGGCACAGATACGCAGTATTTT.

A word on this clonotype: Since the CDR3 does not end with the conserved phenylalanine or tryptophan, this likely comes from a read error. The rearrangement links TRBV5-4 to TRBJ2-1; TRBD1 aligns across 7 bases. This CDR3 comprises 16 residues. Looked up from germline, CDR1 is SGHNT and CDR2 is YYREEE (reference sequence). The V gene end was trimmed by 5 bases and the J gene end by 2 bases; junction bases not matched to a gene: 10. The chain's CDR3 is CASSFLDRAPYNEQFS. The CDR3 DNA is TGTGCCAGCAGTTTCCTTGACAGGGCTCCCTACAATGAGCAGTTCTCC.

This clonotype has ten or more counts. The V gene is TRBV19, the J gene TRBJ2-1; no clear D. V was pared by 0 bases and J by 9 bases, with 9 bases between. The V gene's germline CDR1 is LNHDA and CDR2 SQIVND (reference sequence). The CDR3 is made up of 13 amino acids. This CDR3 is CASSIDRKSEQFF. The CDR3, as DNA: TGTGCCAGTAGTATAGATCGGAAGAGTGAGCAGTTCTTC.

The genes are TRBV10-3 and TRBJ2-2; weak D call: TRBD2 (5 bases). Germline CDR1 and CDR2: ENHRY and SYGVKD. V shed 6 bases and J shed 6 bases, with 20 bases lying between them. This CDR3 is built from 16 residues. The CDR3 sequence is CAIRGLDLDEAGELFF. In nucleotides, the CDR3 is TGTGCCATCAGAGGACTGGATCTAGACGAGGCCGGGGAGCTGTTTTTT.

Worth noting for this clonotype: A much more abundant neighbour one base away suggests this may be a read error. The conserved phenylalanine or tryptophan is not found at the CDR3 terminus, so this likely reflects a read error. The V gene is TRBV7-2, the J gene TRBJ2-1, with unresolved D. CDR1 SGHTA and CDR2 FQGNSA come from the germline V gene. The CDR3 is made up of 14 amino acids. V was trimmed by 1 base and J by 7 bases, leaving 11 bases between them. CDR3 sequence reads: CASSLDSQINEQFL. In DNA form, the CDR3 reads TGTGCCAGCAGCTTAGATTCCCAGATAAATGAGCAGTTCCTC.

V is TRBV4-3 and J is TRBJ1-2; D ambiguous. Germline V gene data show CDR1 as LGHNA and CDR2 as YSLEER. The CDR3 is made up of 14 amino acids. V lost 2 bases to trimming and J lost 12 bases, with 19 bases between them. The CDR3 bases are TGCGCCAGCAGCCAACTTGGGGTGACGGATGGAAACACCTTC. Protein: CASSQLGVTDGNTF.

This clonotype was counted ten times or more. The rearrangement joins TRBV4-1 to TRBJ2-1, with 10 bases matching TRBD2. The CDR3 is 17 amino acids. Germline CDR1 and CDR2: MGHRA and YSYEKL. V lost 0 bases and J lost 1; bases outside the gene matches: 3. CDR3 nucleotide sequence: TGCGCCAGCAGCCAAGAACGAGCGGGGGGGTCCTACAATGAGCAGTTCTTC. Protein sequence: CASSQERAGGSYNEQFF.

The chain carries TRBV6-2 or TRBV6-3 and TRBJ2-1; the match to TRBD2 covers 9 bases. The CDR3 is 16 amino acids. Per the germline V gene, CDR1 is MNHEY and CDR2 is SVGEGT. Trimming took 2 bases from V and 2 from J; bases not matched to a gene: 4. CDR3 in amino acids: CASSYVAGGTYNEQFF. The DNA of the CDR3 is TGTGCCAGCAGTTACGTCGCGGGGGGGACCTACAATGAGCAGTTCTTC.

This clonotype was found once. This rearrangement joins TRBV9 to TRBJ2-7; TRBD2 agrees at 12 bases. The CDR3 runs to 15 residues. The V and J ends lost 3 bases and 3 bases, in that order; junction bases with no gene match: 4. Germline V gene data show CDR1 as SGDLS and CDR2 as YYNGEE. The CDR3 DNA is TGTGCCAGCAGCGCGACGGGACTAGCGGGCTACGAGCAGTACTTC. Translating it yields CASSATGLAGYEQYF.

In its sample, this clonotype was seen many times. The chain is built from TRBV9 and TRBJ2-1, with D hard to call. Germline V lookup: CDR1 SGDLS, CDR2 YYNGEE. The V end lost 3 bases, the J end lost 7 bases, and 17 bases lay between the germline ends. This CDR3 has 15 amino acids. The CDR3 reads CASSGRSSGVNEQFF. The DNA for the CDR3 is TGTGCCAGCAGCGGTCGATCTTCGGGTGTAAATGAGCAGTTCTTC. Supplemented by reference TRBV9 and TRBJ2-1, the full variable domain reads DSGVTQTPKHLITATGQRVTLRCSPRSGDLSVYWYQQSLDQGLQFLIQYYNGEERAKGNILERFSAQQFPDLHSELNLSSLELGDSALYFCASSGRSSGVNEQFFGPGTRLTVL.

As regards this clonotype: A much larger clone lies one base from this, so it may be a read error. V is TRBV11-2 and J is TRBJ2-2; possibly TRBD1 or TRBD2 for D (6 bases each). The CDR3 totals 17 residues. V was clipped by 5 bases and J by 3 bases, with 19 bases between them. The germline CDR1 and CDR2 sequences are SGHAT and FQNNGV. The CDR3 bases are TGTGCCAGCAGCCGGTATCCGGGGGCCAGGGACACCGGGGAGCTGTTTTTT. The encoded protein is CASSRYPGARDTGELFF.

This clonotype was picked up many times. The chain has TRBV5-1 and TRBJ2-3; D is unresolved. The length of the CDR3 is 13 residues. Deletions cut 4 bases from V and 9 bases from J, with 15 bases between. Per the germline V gene, CDR1 is SGHRS and CDR2 is YFSETQ. The CDR3 region is CASSLGVARTQYF. In DNA form, the CDR3 reads TGCGCCAGCAGCCTGGGTGTGGCTAGGACGCAGTATTTT.